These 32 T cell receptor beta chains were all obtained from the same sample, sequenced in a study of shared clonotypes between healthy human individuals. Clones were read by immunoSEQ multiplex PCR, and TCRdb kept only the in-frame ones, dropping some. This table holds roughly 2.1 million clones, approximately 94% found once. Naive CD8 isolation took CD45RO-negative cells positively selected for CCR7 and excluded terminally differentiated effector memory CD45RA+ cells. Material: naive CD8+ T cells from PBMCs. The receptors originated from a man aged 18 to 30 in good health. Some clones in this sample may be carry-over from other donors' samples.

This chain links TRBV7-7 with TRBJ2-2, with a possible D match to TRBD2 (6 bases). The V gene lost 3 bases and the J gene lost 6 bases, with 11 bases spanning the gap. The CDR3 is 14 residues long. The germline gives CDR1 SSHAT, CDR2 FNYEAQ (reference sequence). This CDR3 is CASSLETSAGELFF. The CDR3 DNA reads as TGTGCCAGCAGCTTGGAGACTAGTGCCGGGGAGCTGTTTTTT.

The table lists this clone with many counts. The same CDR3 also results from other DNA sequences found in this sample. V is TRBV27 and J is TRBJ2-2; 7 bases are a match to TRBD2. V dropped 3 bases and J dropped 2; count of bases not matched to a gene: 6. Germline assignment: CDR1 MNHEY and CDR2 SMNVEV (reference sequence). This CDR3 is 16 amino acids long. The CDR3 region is CASSLRLADNTGELFF. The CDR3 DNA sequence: TGTGCCAGCAGTTTGCGGCTAGCGGATAACACCGGGGAGCTGTTTTTT.

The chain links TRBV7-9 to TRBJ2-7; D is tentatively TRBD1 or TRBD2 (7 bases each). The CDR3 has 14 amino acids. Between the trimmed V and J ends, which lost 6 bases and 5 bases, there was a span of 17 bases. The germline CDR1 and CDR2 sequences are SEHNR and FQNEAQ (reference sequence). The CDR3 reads CASRLGGGYDEQYF. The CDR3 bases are TGTGCCAGCAGACTGGGAGGGGGCTACGACGAGCAGTACTTC.

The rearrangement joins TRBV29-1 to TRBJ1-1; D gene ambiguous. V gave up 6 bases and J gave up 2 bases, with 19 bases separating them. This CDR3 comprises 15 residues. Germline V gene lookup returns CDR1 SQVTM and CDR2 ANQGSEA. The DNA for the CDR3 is TGCAGCGTCGCTATCTTCAGGATCCTAAACACTGAAGCTTTCTTT. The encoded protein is CSVAIFRILNTEAFF.

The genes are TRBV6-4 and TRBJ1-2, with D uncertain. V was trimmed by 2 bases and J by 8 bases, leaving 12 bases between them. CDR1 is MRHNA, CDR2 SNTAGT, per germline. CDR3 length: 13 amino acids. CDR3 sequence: CASSDGGAGGYTF. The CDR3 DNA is TGTGCCAGCAGTGACGGTGGAGCCGGGGGCTACACCTTC.

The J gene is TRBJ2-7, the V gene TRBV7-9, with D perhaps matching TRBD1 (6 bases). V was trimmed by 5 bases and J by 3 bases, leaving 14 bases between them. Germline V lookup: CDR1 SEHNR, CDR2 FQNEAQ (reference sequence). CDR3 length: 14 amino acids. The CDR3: CASSTPGQRYEQYF. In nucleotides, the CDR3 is TGTGCCAGCAGCACTCCTGGACAGCGCTACGAGCAGTACTTC. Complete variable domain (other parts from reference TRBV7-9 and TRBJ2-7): DTGVSQNPRHKITKRGQNVTFRCDPISEHNRLYWYRQTLGQGPEFLTYFQNEAQLEKSRLLSDRFSAERPKGSFSTLEIQRTEQGDSAMYLCASSTPGQRYEQYFGPGTRLTVT.

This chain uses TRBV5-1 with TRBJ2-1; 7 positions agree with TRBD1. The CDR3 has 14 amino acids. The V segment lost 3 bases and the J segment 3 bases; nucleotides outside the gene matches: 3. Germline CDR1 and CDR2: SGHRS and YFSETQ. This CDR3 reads CASSSWDSYNEQFF. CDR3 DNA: TGCGCCAGCAGCTCGTGGGACAGCTACAATGAGCAGTTCTTC.

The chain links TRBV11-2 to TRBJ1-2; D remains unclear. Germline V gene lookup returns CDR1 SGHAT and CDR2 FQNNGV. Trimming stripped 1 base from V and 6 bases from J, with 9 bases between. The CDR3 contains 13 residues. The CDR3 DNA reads TGTGCCAGCAGCTTAGTAAGCCCGGATGGCTACACCTTC. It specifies CASSLVSPDGYTF.

DNA of the CDR3: TGTGCCACCTTAGACAGCGGAGATACGCAGTATTTT. It specifies CATLDSGDTQYF. The rearrangement links TRBV10-3 to TRBJ2-3, with D perhaps being TRBD1 or TRBD2 (5 bases each). The germline CDR1 and CDR2 sequences are ENHRY and SYGVKD. CDR3 length equals 12 residues. The V end was cut by 10 bases, the J end by 5 bases, with 13 bases between.

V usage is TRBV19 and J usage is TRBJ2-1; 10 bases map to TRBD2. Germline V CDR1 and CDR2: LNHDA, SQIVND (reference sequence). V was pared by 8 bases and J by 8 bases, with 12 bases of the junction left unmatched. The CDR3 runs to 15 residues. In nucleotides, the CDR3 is TGTGCCAGTTCGGCCGCTAGCGGGAGTCCGGATGAGCAGTTCTTC. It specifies CASSAASGSPDEQFF.

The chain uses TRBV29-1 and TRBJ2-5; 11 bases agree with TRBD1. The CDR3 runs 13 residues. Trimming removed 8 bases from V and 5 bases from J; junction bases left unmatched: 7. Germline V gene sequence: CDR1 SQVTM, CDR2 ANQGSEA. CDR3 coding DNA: TGCAGCACATGGACAGGGGGCGATGAGACCCAGTACTTC. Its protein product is CSTWTGGDETQYF.

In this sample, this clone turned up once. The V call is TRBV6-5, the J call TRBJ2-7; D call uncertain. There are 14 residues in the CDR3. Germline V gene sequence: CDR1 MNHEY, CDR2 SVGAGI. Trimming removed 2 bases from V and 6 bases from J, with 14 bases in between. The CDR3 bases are TGTGCCAGCAGTTACAAGGGATCGGGTAGCGAGCAGTACTTC. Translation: CASSYKGSGSEQYF.

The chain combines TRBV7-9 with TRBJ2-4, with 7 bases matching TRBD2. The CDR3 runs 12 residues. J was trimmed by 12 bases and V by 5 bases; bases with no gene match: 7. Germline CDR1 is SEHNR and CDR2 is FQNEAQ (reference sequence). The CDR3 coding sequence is TGTGCCAGCAGCCGAGGGAGGGCCGGTCAGTACTTC. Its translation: CASSRGRAGQYF.

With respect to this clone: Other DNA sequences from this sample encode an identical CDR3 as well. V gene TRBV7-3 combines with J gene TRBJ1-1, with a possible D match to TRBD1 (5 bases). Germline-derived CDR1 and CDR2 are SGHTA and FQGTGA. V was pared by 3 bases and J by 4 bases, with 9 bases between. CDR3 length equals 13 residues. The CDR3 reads CASSFGGGTEAFF. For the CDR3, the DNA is TGTGCCAGCAGCTTCGGCGGGGGCACTGAAGCTTTCTTT.

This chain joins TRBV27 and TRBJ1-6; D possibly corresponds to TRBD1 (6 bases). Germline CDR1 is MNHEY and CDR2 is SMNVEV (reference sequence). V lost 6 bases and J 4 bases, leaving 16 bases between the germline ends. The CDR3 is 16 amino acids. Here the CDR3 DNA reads TGTGCCAGCAGCAAAACAGGGACTCATTATAATTCACCCCTCCACTTT. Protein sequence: CASSKTGTHYNSPLHF.

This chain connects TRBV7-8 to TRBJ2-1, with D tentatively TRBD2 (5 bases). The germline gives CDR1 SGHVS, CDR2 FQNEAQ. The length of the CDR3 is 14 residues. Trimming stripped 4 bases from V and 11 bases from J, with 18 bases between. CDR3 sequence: CASSSRLNLGKQFF. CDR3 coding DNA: TGTGCCAGCAGCTCACGACTAAATCTAGGGAAGCAGTTCTTC.

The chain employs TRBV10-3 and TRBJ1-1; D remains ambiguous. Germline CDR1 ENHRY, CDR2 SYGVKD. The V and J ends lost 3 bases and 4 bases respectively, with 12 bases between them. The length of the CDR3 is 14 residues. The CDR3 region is CAISDFLEGTEAFF. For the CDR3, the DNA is TGTGCCATCAGTGACTTCTTGGAAGGCACTGAAGCTTTCTTT.

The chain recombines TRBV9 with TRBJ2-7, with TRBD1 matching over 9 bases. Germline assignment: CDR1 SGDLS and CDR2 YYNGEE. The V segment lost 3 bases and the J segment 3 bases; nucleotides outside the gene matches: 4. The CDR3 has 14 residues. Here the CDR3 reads CASSAYRGLYEQYF. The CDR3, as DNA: TGTGCCAGCAGCGCTTACAGGGGGCTCTACGAGCAGTACTTC.

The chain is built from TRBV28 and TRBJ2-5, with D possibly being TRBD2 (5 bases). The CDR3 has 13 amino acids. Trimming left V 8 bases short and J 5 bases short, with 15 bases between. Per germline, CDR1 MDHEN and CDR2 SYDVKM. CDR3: CASDSGGLETQYF. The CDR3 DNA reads TGTGCCAGCGATTCTGGAGGACTTGAGACCCAGTACTTC.

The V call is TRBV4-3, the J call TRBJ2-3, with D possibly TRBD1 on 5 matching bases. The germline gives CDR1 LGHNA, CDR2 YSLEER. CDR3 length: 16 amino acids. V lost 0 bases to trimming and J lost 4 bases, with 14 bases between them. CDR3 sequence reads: CASSQDPGRVSDTQYF. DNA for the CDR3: TGCGCCAGCAGCCAAGATCCGGGCAGGGTATCAGATACGCAGTATTTT.

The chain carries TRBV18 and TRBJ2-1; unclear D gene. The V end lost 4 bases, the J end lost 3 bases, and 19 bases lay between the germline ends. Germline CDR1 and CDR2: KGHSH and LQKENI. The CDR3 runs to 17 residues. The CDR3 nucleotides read TGTGCCAGCTCACAAACGAGCAGGTCGTCCTACTACAATGAGCAGTTCTTC. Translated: CASSQTSRSSYYNEQFF. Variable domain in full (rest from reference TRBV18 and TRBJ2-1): NAGVMQNPRHLVRRRGQEARLRCSPMKGHSHVYWYRQLPEEGLKFMVYLQKENIIDESGMPKERFSAEFPKEGPSILRIQQVVRGDSAAYFCASSQTSRSSYYNEQFFGPGTRLTVL.

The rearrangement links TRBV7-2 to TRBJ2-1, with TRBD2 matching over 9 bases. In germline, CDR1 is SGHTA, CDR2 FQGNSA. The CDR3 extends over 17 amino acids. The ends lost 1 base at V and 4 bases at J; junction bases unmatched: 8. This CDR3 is CASSLDVFLAGYNEQFF. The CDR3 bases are TGTGCCAGCAGCTTAGACGTCTTCCTAGCGGGATACAATGAGCAGTTCTTC.

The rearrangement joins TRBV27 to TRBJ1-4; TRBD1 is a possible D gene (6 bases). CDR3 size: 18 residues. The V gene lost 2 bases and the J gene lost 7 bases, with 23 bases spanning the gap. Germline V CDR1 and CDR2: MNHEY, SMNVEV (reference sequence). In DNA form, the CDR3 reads TGTGCCAGCAGTTTAACGTGGGCAGGGGAAAGGTTGGGTGAAAAACTGTTTTTT. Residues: CASSLTWAGERLGEKLFF.

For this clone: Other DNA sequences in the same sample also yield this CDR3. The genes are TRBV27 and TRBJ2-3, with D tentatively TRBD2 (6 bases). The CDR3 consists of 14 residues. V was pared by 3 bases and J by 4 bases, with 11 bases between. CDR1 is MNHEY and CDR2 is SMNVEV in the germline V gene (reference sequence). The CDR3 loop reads CASSLVGGADTQYF. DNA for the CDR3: TGTGCCAGCAGTTTGGTAGGAGGGGCAGATACGCAGTATTTT.

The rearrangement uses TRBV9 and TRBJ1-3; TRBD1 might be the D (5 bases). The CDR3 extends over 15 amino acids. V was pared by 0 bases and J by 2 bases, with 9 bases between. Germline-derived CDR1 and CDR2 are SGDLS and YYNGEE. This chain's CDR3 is CASSVEGVAGNTIYF. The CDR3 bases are TGTGCCAGCAGCGTAGAAGGGGTCGCTGGAAACACCATATATTTT.

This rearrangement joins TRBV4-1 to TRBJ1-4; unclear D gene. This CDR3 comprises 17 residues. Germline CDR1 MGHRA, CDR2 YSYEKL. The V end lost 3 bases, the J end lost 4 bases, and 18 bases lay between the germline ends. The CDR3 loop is CASSQTRGNGNNEKLFF. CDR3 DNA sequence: TGCGCCAGCAGCCAGACCCGAGGAAACGGCAATAATGAAAAACTGTTTTTT.

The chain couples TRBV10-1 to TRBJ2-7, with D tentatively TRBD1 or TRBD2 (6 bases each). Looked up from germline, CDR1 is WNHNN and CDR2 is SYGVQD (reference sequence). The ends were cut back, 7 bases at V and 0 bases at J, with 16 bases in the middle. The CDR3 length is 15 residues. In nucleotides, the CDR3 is TGCGCCAGCACTAAAGGGGGGATATCCTCCTACGAGCAGTACTTC. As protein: CASTKGGISSYEQYF.

This CDR3 is CASSHGLAGKVAYNEQFF. The DNA for the CDR3 is TGTGCCAGTAGTCATGGACTAGCGGGAAAGGTGGCCTACAATGAGCAGTTCTTC. The chain recombines TRBV19 with TRBJ2-1; 12 bases are shared with TRBD2. The CDR3 spans 18 residues. Losses at the gene ends were 5 bases for V and 2 bases for J; bases not matched to a gene: 10. Looked up from germline, CDR1 is LNHDA and CDR2 is SQIVND (reference sequence). The whole variable domain, remainder taken from reference TRBV19 and TRBJ2-1, is DGGITQSPKYLFRKEGQNVTLSCEQNLNHDAMYWYRQDPGQGLRLIYYSQIVNDFQKGDIAEGYSVSREKKESFPLTVTSAQKNPTAFYLCASSHGLAGKVAYNEQFFGPGTRLTVL.

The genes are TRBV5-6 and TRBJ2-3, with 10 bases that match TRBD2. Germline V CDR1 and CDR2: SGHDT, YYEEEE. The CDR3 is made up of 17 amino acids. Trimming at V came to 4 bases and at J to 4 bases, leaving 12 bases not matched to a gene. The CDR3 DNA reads TGTGCCAGCAGCCCAGCCCTAGCGGGAGTACTCTCAGATACGCAGTATTTT. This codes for CASSPALAGVLSDTQYF.

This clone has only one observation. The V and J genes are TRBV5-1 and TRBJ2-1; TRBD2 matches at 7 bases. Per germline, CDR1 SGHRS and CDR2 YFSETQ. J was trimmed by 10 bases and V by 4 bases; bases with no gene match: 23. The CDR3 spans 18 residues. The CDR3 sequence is CASSPRPPGLQLMNEQFF. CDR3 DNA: TGCGCCAGCAGCCCCAGACCCCCGGGACTACAACTAATGAACGAGCAGTTCTTC.

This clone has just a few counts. Written as DNA, the CDR3 is TGTGCCAGCAGTTTAACGACAGGCGGACCTGAAGGCTACACCTTC. Translated: CASSLTTGGPEGYTF. The chain employs TRBV28 and TRBJ1-2; D is possibly TRBD1 (6 bases). The CDR3 covers 15 residues. The germline V and J ends were trimmed by 2 bases and 8 bases, with 18 bases remaining between them. CDR1 is MDHEN, CDR2 SYDVKM, per germline.

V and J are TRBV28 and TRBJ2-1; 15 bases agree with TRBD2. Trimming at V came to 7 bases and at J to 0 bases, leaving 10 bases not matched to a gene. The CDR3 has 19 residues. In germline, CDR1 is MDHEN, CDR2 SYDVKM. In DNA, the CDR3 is TGTGCCAGCACCGCCCAAGGACTAGCGGGAGGGAGCTCCTACAATGAGCAGTTCTTC. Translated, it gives CASTAQGLAGGSSYNEQFF.